This T cell receptor beta chain was recorded in a study of blood T cell repertoires in COVID-19. Study at large: Sites in the United States, Italy and Spain provided acute and convalescent COVID-19 samples.

As processed by the authors: Estimates of nucleated cell counts were drawn from the amplification of reference gene primers. Sequenced by immunoSEQ multiplex PCR; TCRdb stores in-frame clones only, minus some. The DNA gave D and trimming, while V, J and clone size come from that table. The sample shows approximately 130,000 clones, roughly 88% of them seen only once. V was cut by 1 base and J by 1 base, with 5 bases left in between. Germline V lookup: CDR1 LGHDT, CDR2 YNNKEL (reference sequence). The length of the CDR3 is 14 residues. Sequencing was performed on peripheral blood. This chain joins TRBV3-1 (or the pseudogene TRBV3-2) and TRBJ1-3; D uncertain. This sequence was found in a man aged 45-60 years with acute or convalescent COVID-19. DNA of the CDR3: TGTGCCAGCAGCCAAGCAACATCTGGAAACACCATATATTTT. It translates to CASSQATSGNTIYF.